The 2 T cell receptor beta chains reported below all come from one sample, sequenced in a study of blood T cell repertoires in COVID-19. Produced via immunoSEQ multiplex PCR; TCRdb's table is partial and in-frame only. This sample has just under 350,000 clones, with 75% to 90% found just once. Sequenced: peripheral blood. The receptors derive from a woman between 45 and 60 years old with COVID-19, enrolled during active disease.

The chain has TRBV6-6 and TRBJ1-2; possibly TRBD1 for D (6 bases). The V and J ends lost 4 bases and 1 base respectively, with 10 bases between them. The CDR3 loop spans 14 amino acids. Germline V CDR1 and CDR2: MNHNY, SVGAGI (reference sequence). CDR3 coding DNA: TGTGCCAGCAGTTCAGGGGCATTTAACTATGGCTACACCTTC. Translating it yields CASSSGAFNYGYTF.

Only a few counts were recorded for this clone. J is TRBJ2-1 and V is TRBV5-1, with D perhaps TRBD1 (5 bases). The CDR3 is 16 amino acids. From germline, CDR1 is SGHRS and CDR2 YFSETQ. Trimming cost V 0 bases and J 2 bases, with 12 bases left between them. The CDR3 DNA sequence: TGCGCCAGCAGCTTGGCAGGGTCCAACGCCTACAATGAGCAGTTCTTC. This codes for CASSLAGSNAYNEQFF.